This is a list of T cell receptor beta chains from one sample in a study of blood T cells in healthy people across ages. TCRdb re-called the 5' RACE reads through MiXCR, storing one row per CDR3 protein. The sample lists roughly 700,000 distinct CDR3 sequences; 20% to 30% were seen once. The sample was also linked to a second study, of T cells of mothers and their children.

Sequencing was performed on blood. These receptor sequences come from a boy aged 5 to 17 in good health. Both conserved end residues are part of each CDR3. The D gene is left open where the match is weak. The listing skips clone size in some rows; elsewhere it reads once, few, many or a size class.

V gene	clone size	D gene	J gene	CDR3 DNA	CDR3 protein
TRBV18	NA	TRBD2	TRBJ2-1	TGTGCCAGCTCAGCTAGCGGGGGGCCTTTCAATGAGCAGTTCTTC	CASSASGGPFNEQFF
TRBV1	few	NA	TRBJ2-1	TGCACCAGCAGCCAACGCCCCCGGACAGGGGGCTCGGGGTCCTACAATGAGCAGTTCTTC	CTSSQRPRTGGSGSYNEQFF
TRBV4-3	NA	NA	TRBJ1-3	TGCGCCAGCAGCCAAGAAGGGGGTTCCGGAAACGCCATGTATTTT	CASSQEGGSGNAMYF
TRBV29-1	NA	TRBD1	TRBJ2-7	TGCAGCGTTTATGGACAGGGTTCCCACGAGCAGTACTTC	CSVYGQGSHEQYF
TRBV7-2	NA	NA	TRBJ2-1	TGTGCCAGCAGCTTAGGTGGGGGGCCCTACATTGAGCAGTTCTTC	CASSLGGGPYIEQFF
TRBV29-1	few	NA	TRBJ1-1	TGCAGCGTTGAGGGCAGACAGAACACTGAAGCTTTCTTT	CSVEGRQNTEAFF
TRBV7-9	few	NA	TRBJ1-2	TGTGCCAGCAGCTTTCCAGGGAACTATGGCTACACCTTC	CASSFPGNYGYTF
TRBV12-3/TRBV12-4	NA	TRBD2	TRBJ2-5	TGTGCCAGCAGCCCGAAGGGACTAGCGGGAGAATTGACCCAGTACTTC	CASSPKGLAGELTQYF
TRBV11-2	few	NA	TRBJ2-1	TGTGCCAGCAGCTTAGATCCTGGGTCTTACAATGAGCAGTTCTTC	CASSLDPGSYNEQFF
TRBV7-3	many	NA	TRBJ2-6	TGTGCCAGCAGCTTAGGGGTTGCTGGGGCCAACGTCCTGACTTTC	CASSLGVAGANVLTF
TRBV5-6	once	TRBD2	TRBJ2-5	TGTGCCAGCAGCTTGAGCCGCGGGAGGGCACAAGAGACCCAGTACTTC	CASSLSRGRAQETQYF
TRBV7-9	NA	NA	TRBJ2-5	TGTGCCAGCAGCCGGACTAATCAGGAGACCCAGTACTTC	CASSRTNQETQYF
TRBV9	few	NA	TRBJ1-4	TGTGCCAGCAGCGTAATTGGGGGCACTAATGAGAAACTGTTTTTT	CASSVIGGTNEKLFF
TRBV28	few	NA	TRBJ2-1	TGTGCCAGCAGTCGCGGGGCCCGCGGGATCAATGAGCAGTTCTTC	CASSRGARGINEQFF
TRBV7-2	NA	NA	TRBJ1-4	TGTGCCAGCAGCTTAGGAGTGGGGGGCCTTAATGAAAAACTGTTTTTT	CASSLGVGGLNEKLFF
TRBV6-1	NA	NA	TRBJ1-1	TGTGCCAGCAGTGAAGGGACAGCCGGGAGGGCTGAAGCTTTCTTT	CASSEGTAGRAEAFF
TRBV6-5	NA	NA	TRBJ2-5	TGTGCCAGCAGTTACTCGATACTGGGGACCCAGTACTTC	CASSYSILGTQYF
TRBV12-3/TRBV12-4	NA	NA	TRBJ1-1	TGTGCCAGCAGCCCGGAAAGAACTGAAGCTTTCTTT	CASSPERTEAFF
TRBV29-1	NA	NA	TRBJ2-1	TGCAGCGTTGTTATTCAAGGGAGGACCTACAATGAGCAGTTCTTC	CSVVIQGRTYNEQFF
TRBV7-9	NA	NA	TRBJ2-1	TGTGCCAGCAGCATACCACTGGGGAGCTCCTACAATGAGCAGTTCTTC	CASSIPLGSSYNEQFF
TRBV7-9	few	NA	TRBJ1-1	TGTGCCAGCAGCTTAGGACCGGACATGAACACTGAAGCTTTCTTT	CASSLGPDMNTEAFF
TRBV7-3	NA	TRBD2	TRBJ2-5	TGTGCCAGCAGCTTAAACGGGGGGGAAGGAGAGACCCAGTACTTC	CASSLNGGEGETQYF
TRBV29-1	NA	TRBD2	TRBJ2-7	TGCAGCGTTCTAGCGGATACCTCCTACGAGCAGTACTTC	CSVLADTSYEQYF
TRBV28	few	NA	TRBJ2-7	TGTGCCAGCAGTTTATGGGGCGCGGAGCAGTACTTC	CASSLWGAEQYF
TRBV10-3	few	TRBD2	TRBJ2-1	TGTGCCATCAGGGAAGAACTAGCGGCTTCAAACAATGAGCAGTTCTTC	CAIREELAASNNEQFF
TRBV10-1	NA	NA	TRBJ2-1	TGCGCCAGCAGCCGGACTCTTCCTGCAGATGAGCAGTTCTTC	CASSRTLPADEQFF
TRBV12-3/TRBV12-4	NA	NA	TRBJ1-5	TGTGCCAGCAGCCCGGGGTCTGATCAGCCCCAGCATTTT	CASSPGSDQPQHF
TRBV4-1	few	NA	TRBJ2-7	TGCGCCAGCAGCCCAATACCCGGGATGGTGAGGATCGAGCAGTACTTC	CASSPIPGMVRIEQYF
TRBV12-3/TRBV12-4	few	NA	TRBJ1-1	TGTGCCAGCAGTGAACGGGTCAGCATTACTGAAGCTTTCTTT	CASSERVSITEAFF
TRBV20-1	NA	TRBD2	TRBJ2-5	TGCAGTGCGCAAACTAGCGGGAGCGCCGAGACTCAGTACTTC	CSAQTSGSAETQYF
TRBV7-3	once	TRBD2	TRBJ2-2	TGTGCCAGCAGGGGTAGCGGGAGTGTTCCCGGGGAGCTGTTTTTT	CASRGSGSVPGELFF
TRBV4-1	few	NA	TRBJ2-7	TGCGCCAGCAGCCAAGATCCCGGGGCGAGGTACGAGCAGTACTTC	CASSQDPGARYEQYF
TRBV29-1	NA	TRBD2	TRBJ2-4	TGCAGCGTTCTTACCTTCGGACTAGCGGGAGTAGCCAAAAACATTCAGTACTTC	CSVLTFGLAGVAKNIQYF
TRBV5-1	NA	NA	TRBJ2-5	TGCGCCAGCAGCTTGGCTCGGACAAAACAAGAGACCCAGTACTTC	CASSLARTKQETQYF
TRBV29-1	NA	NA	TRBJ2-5	TGCAGCGTTGAATGGCAGGCAGGCCCGAAGACCCAGTACTTC	CSVEWQAGPKTQYF
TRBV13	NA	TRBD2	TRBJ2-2	TGTGCCAGCAGCCAGATTCCCCACGGGGGGGGCGGGGAGCTGTTTTTT	CASSQIPHGGGGELFF
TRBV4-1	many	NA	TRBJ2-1	TGCGCCAGCAGCCAATACAGTTACAATGAGCAGTTCTTC	CASSQYSYNEQFF
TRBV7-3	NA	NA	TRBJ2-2	TGTGCCAGCAGCTTTGGGGGGCTGACCGGGGAGCTGTTTTTT	CASSFGGLTGELFF
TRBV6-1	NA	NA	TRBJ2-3	TGTGCCAGCAGTACCCCAAGGGGGATCACCGAGAGCACAGATACGCAGTATTTT	CASSTPRGITESTDTQYF
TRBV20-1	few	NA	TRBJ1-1	TGCAGTGCTAGACCGCCGGGTGACTACACTGAAGCTTTCTTT	CSARPPGDYTEAFF
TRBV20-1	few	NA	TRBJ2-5	TGCAGTGCTAGAGACCCGGACAGTTGGGATCAAGAGACCCAGTACTTC	CSARDPDSWDQETQYF
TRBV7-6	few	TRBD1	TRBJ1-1	TGTGCCAGCAGCTCAGGGGACAGGAGCACTGAAGCTTTCTTT	CASSSGDRSTEAFF
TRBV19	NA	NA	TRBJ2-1	TGTGCCAGTAGTACGCGACTAGACTGGGAGCAGTTCTTC	CASSTRLDWEQFF
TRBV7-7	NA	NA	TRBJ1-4	TGTGCTAGCAGCCCAGGGGAGGGAAATGAAAAACTGTTTTTT	CASSPGEGNEKLFF
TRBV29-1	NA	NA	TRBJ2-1	TGCAGCGTTGAAGGCGAATGGGGGAATGAGCAGTTCTTC	CSVEGEWGNEQFF
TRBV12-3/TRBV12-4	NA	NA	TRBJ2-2	TGTGCCAGCAGTTTAGGGTTCCGGGAGCTGTTTTTT	CASSLGFRELFF
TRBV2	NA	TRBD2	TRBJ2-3	TGTGCCAGCAGTGACCTGAGGGAACTAGCGGGCACAGATACGCAGTATTTT	CASSDLRELAGTDTQYF
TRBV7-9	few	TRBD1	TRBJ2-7	TGTGCCAGCAGCTCAACAGGGGCCACCTACGAGCAGTACTTC	CASSSTGATYEQYF
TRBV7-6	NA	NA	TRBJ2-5	TGTGCCAGCAGCTTAGCTAAAACGGTTAGTCGGGGCCCGGAAGGAGAAGAGACCCAGTACTTC	CASSLAKTVSRGPEGEETQYF
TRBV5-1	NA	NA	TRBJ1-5	TGCGCCAGCAGCTTGGGGGGTCAGCAGCCCCAGCATTTT	CASSLGGQQPQHF
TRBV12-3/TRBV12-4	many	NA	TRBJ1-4	TGTGCCAGCAGTTCAGTCGCGTCCCGAAAACTGTTTTTT	CASSSVASRKLFF
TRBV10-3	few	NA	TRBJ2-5	TGTGCCAACGGGAAGGAGGCTCGAGAGACCCAGTACTTC	CANGKEARETQYF
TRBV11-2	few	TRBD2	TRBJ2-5	TGTGCCAGCAGCTTAAGCATCTCGTTCGGCCGGGAGGGTTCGGAGACCCAGTACTTC	CASSLSISFGREGSETQYF
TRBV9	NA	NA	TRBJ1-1	TGTGCCAGCAGCGTAGACAGGAGCTACACTGAAGCTTTCTTT	CASSVDRSYTEAFF
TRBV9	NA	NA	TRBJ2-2	TGTGCCAGCAGGGAAGGGGAGGACACAAGCTTTAACACCGGGGAGCTGTTTTTT	CASREGEDTSFNTGELFF
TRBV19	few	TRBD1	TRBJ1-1	TGTGCCAGTAGTAGGGACAGGAGGCTTATGAACACTGAAGCTTTCTTT	CASSRDRRLMNTEAFF
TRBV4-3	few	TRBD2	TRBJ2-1	TGCGCCAGCAGCCAAGAGGGGGGGATCTCATTGTACAATGAGCAGTTCTTC	CASSQEGGISLYNEQFF
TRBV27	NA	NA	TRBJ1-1	TGTGCCAGCAGTCCCCTTTTGGGGGGTGGGAAAGCTTTCTTT	CASSPLLGGGKAFF
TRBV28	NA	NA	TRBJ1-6	TGTGCCAGCAGTTTGGGACACCAGTTTATGTCCCTCCACTTT	CASSLGHQFMSLHF